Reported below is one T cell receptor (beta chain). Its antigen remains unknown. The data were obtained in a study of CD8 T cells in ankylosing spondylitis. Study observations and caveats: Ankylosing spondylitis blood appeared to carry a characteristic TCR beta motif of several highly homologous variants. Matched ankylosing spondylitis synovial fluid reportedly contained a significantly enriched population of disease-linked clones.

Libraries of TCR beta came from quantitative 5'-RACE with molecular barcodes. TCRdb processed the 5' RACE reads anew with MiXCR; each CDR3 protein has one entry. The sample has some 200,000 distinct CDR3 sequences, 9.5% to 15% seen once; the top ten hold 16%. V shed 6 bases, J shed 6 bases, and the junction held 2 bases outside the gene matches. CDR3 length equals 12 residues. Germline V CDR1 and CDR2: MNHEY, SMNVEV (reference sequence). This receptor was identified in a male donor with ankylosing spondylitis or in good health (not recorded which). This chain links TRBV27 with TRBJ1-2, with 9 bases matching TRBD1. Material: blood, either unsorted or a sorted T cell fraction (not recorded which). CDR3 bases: TGTGCCAGCAGGACAGGGGGGAATGGCTACACCTTC. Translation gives CASRTGGNGYTF.